A selection of T cell receptor beta chains follows, all from one sample in a study of T-cell reconstitution after alpha-beta-depleted transplantation in children. TCRdb re-called the PCR reads with MiXCR, one entry per CDR3 protein. Of nearly 550,000 distinct CDR3 sequences listed, about a sixth are singletons. The source was PBMCs from the stem cell graft donor, collected from the stem cell graft. The receptors derive from a human donor who donated a stem cell graft to a child with acute lymphoblastic leukemia. Each CDR3 is given with its conserved first and last residue. A D gene is named only where the DNA matches it firmly. Expanded clones get a size class; other rows say once, few or many, or leave the size out.

TRBV24-1	TRBJ1-1	.	TRBD1	CATSGGGGNEAFF	TGTGCCACCAGTGGGGGAGGGGGCAATGAAGCTTTCTTT
TRBV24-1	TRBJ2-1	few	TRBD2	CATSDRDLAGGPGEQFF	TGTGCCACCAGTGACCGAGACCTAGCGGGAGGGCCGGGTGAGCAGTTCTTC
TRBV25-1	TRBJ1-2	few	.	CASSGISGTFGYTF	TGTGCCAGCAGTGGAATCTCCGGGACATTTGGCTACACCTTC
TRBV27	TRBJ2-2	.	.	CATQVISNTGELFF	TGTGCCACCCAGGTGATCTCGAACACCGGGGAGCTGTTTTTT
TRBV21-1	TRBJ2-7	.	.	CASRGSSLAGVSYEQYF	TGTGCCAGCAGGGGGTCTTCACTAGCGGGAGTTTCCTACGAGCAGTACTTC
TRBV15	TRBJ2-1	.	TRBD1	CATSTDRGYHNEQFF	TGTGCCACCAGCACCGACAGGGGGTACCACAATGAGCAGTTCTTC
TRBV6-2/TRBV6-3	TRBJ1-1	.	.	CASSLYITEAFF	TGTGCCAGCAGTTTATACATCACTGAAGCTTTCTTT
TRBV5-1	TRBJ2-4	few	.	CASSLAGYSADIQYF	TGCGCCAGCAGCTTGGCTGGTTACTCTGCGGACATTCAGTACTTC
TRBV7-8	TRBJ1-1	many	.	CASRGTEAFF	TGTGCCAGCAGGGGCACTGAAGCTTTCTTT
TRBV12-3/TRBV12-4	TRBJ2-4	.	TRBD1	CASRRTGGNIQYF	TGTGCCAGCAGACGGACAGGGGGAAACATTCAGTACTTC
TRBV27	TRBJ2-1	few	TRBD2	CASSFGGTSGIYNEQFF	TGTGCCAGCAGTTTTGGCGGGACTAGCGGGATCTACAATGAGCAGTTCTTC
TRBV19	TRBJ2-7	few	.	CASSISEWTYEQYF	TGTGCCAGTAGTATCTCTGAGTGGACCTACGAGCAGTACTTC
TRBV9	TRBJ2-2	few	.	CASSVVSGELFF	TGTGCCAGCAGCGTTGTATCCGGGGAGCTGTTTTTT
TRBV5-6	TRBJ2-7	few	.	CASSLPGTRDEQYF	TGTGCCAGCAGCTTGCCCGGGACAAGGGACGAGCAGTACTTC